This entry lists 24 T cell receptor beta chains sequenced from one sample in a study of cytomegalovirus exposure and HLA in healthy donors. The PCR had 60 Vbeta and 13 Jbeta primers. Method: immunoSEQ multiplex PCR; TCRdb's copy keeps in-frame clones and lacks some. The sample has about 260,000 clones; roughly 86% are singletons. The material sequenced was PBMCs. The receptors were sampled from a woman in her thirties or forties in good health and CMV-seropositive.

The chain carries TRBV15 and TRBJ1-1; weak D call: TRBD1 (5 bases). This CDR3 is 13 amino acids long. Germline V lookup: CDR1 LNHNV, CDR2 YYDKDF (reference sequence). Trimming pared 6 bases from V and 0 bases from J, leaving 8 bases between. CDR3 coding DNA: TGTGCCACCAGTCCGGACATGAACACTGAAGCTTTCTTT. Its protein product is CATSPDMNTEAFF.

This chain connects TRBV5-1 to TRBJ1-1; 10 positions match TRBD1. Germline V gene sequence: CDR1 SGHRS, CDR2 YFSETQ. With V trimmed by 0 bases and J by 4 bases, 6 bases remained unmatched. The CDR3 consists of 16 residues. CDR3 sequence: CASSLGRDRGITEAFF. The CDR3 region has the DNA TGCGCCAGCAGCTTGGGCCGGGACAGGGGTATCACTGAAGCTTTCTTT.

The rearrangement uses TRBV10-3 and TRBJ1-5; D gene unclear. V was pared by 4 bases and J by 0 bases, with 7 bases between. Germline lookup yields CDR1 ENHRY and CDR2 SYGVKD. This CDR3 is built from 14 residues. DNA of the CDR3: TGTGCCATCAGTGGGGCGTATAGCAATCAGCCCCAGCATTTT. Translated, it gives CAISGAYSNQPQHF.

This chain connects TRBV18 to TRBJ2-5; D unclear. The germline CDR1 and CDR2 sequences are KGHSH and LQKENI. The CDR3 spans 15 residues. V was trimmed by 3 bases and J by 1 base, leaving 12 bases between them. CDR3 region: CASSPASNPQETQYF. CDR3 nucleotides: TGTGCCAGCTCACCTGCATCTAACCCCCAAGAGACCCAGTACTTC. Variable domain in full (rest from reference TRBV18 and TRBJ2-5): NAGVMQNPRHLVRRRGQEARLRCSPMKGHSHVYWYRQLPEEGLKFMVYLQKENIIDESGMPKERFSAEFPKEGPSILRIQQVVRGDSAAYFCASSPASNPQETQYFGPGTRLLVL.

The V gene is TRBV6-5, the J gene TRBJ1-2; unclear D gene. Deletions cut 2 bases from V and 5 bases from J, with 9 bases between. CDR1 is MNHEY and CDR2 is SVGAGI in the germline V gene. This CDR3 has 13 amino acids. CDR3 coding DNA: TGTGCCAGCAGTTACGGTAACGGGTATGGCTACACCTTC. As protein: CASSYGNGYGYTF.

The chain carries TRBV5-4 and TRBJ2-2; TRBD2 matches 9 bases. J was trimmed by 7 bases and V by 0 bases; bases with no gene match: 10. CDR1 and CDR2 (germline): SGHNT, YYREEE (reference sequence). The CDR3 is made up of 17 amino acids. The CDR3 DNA sequence: TGTGCCAGCAGCTTGGGTGTGGTAGCGGGAGTGTTCGGGGAGCTGTTTTTT. This encodes CASSLGVVAGVFGELFF.

The V and J genes are TRBV6-6 and TRBJ1-3; a weak D match, TRBD1 (6 bases). Deletions cut 6 bases from V and 0 bases from J, with 12 bases between. Looked up from germline, CDR1 is MNHNY and CDR2 is SVGAGI (reference sequence). The CDR3 is 15 amino acids. The DNA for the CDR3 is TGTGCCAGCAGCGGACAGTCCTACTCTGGAAACACCATATATTTT. It yields the protein CASSGQSYSGNTIYF.

This sequence joins TRBV5-1 and TRBJ2-5, with TRBD1 identical over 12 bases. Germline CDR1 is SGHRS and CDR2 is YFSETQ. V gave up 3 bases and J gave up 11 bases; unmatched junction bases: 8. This CDR3 is built from 14 residues. In nucleotides, the CDR3 is TGCGCCAGCAGCTCGGGACAGGGGGCGCGGGAGCAGTACTTC. Protein sequence: CASSSGQGAREQYF.

CDR3 region: CSVVVGGRTDTQYF. For the CDR3, the DNA is TGCAGCGTTGTCGTAGGGGGTAGGACAGATACGCAGTATTTT. The V gene is TRBV29-1, the J gene TRBJ2-3; D is perhaps TRBD1 (6 bases). CDR1 is SQVTM, CDR2 ANQGSEA, per germline. Trimming removed 4 bases at V and 3 bases at J, with 14 bases between. This CDR3 has 14 residues.

The gene calls are TRBV11-3 and TRBJ2-5; possible D gene TRBD1, 5 bases. Trimming left V 3 bases short and J 4 bases short, with 21 bases between. Germline lookup yields CDR1 SGHNT and CDR2 YENEEA. This CDR3 comprises 17 residues. The CDR3 region is CASSFTPTLGARETQYF. In DNA form, the CDR3 reads TGTGCCAGCAGCTTCACACCCACGCTAGGGGCCCGAGAGACCCAGTACTTC.

The chain has TRBV6-5 and TRBJ2-7, with D tentatively TRBD2 (6 bases). V gave up 4 bases and J gave up 5 bases, with 18 bases separating them. Germline V gene sequence: CDR1 MNHEY, CDR2 SVGAGI. The CDR3 covers 15 residues. CDR3 loop: CASSSVGGNSHEQYF. CDR3 DNA: TGTGCCAGCAGTTCTGTGGGGGGAAATTCCCACGAGCAGTACTTC.

This chain uses TRBV30 with TRBJ1-6, with D tentatively TRBD1 (5 bases). This CDR3 has 13 residues. Trimming shortened V by 7 bases and J by 7 bases, and 14 bases separated the two germline ends. Germline CDR1 is GTSNPN and CDR2 is SVGIG (reference sequence). The CDR3 nucleotides read TGTGCCTTCAGACGACAGACAAATTCACCCCTCCACTTT. It specifies CAFRRQTNSPLHF.

The chain links TRBV7-2 to TRBJ1-3; tentatively, D is TRBD1 (6 bases). The V gene's germline CDR1 is SGHTA and CDR2 FQGNSA. CDR3 length equals 13 residues. V lost 2 bases, J lost 7 bases, and 9 bases lay in between. As DNA, the CDR3 is TGTGCCAGCAGCTTAAGGGGGAGTAACACCATATATTTT. It codes for CASSLRGSNTIYF.

This clone was picked up one time. The rearrangement joins TRBV4-2 to TRBJ2-5; no reliable D call. Germline V gene sequence: CDR1 LGHNA, CDR2 YNFKEQ. The CDR3 extends over 16 amino acids. Trimming stripped 2 bases from V and 0 bases from J, with 13 bases between. The CDR3 DNA sequence: TGTGCCAGCAGCCAAAGCCCCACCAGGAACCAAGAGACCCAGTACTTC. It is translated as CASSQSPTRNQETQYF.

The J gene is TRBJ2-7, the V gene TRBV10-3; TRBD1 matches 8 bases. The germline gives CDR1 ENHRY, CDR2 SYGVKD. The V and J ends lost 3 bases and 2 bases, in that order; junction bases with no gene match: 3. The CDR3 consists of 14 residues. The CDR3 nucleotides are TGTGCCATCAGTGAAGGACAGGGTGCCTACGAGCAGTACTTC. The encoded protein is CAISEGQGAYEQYF.

The chain combines TRBV5-6 with TRBJ1-2; weak D call: TRBD1 (5 bases). The CDR3 spans 13 residues. Trimming left V 3 bases short and J 2 bases short, with 8 bases between. From germline, CDR1 is SGHDT and CDR2 YYEEEE. The CDR3 loop is CASSSTVNYGYTF. The CDR3 nucleotides are TGTGCCAGCAGCTCGACAGTAAACTATGGCTACACCTTC.

The gene calls are TRBV28 and TRBJ1-1, with D possibly TRBD1 on 6 matching bases. Germline V gene sequence: CDR1 MDHEN, CDR2 SYDVKM. Trimming left V 5 bases short and J 4 bases short, with 8 bases between. CDR3 length equals 12 residues. CDR3 sequence reads: CASSPDSTEAFF. The CDR3 coding sequence is TGTGCCAGCAGTCCGGACAGCACTGAAGCTTTCTTT.

This clone has just one count. V is TRBV29-1 and J is TRBJ2-2; TRBD1 might be the D (6 bases). V was clipped by 5 bases and J by 2 bases, with 9 bases between them. The CDR3 totals 13 residues. CDR1 SQVTM and CDR2 ANQGSEA come from the germline V gene. CDR3 sequence: CSVPRGNTGELFF. The CDR3 DNA is TGCAGCGTTCCCAGGGGAAACACCGGGGAGCTGTTTTTT.

For the CDR3, the DNA is TGCGCCAGCAGCTCCGGCTCAGGGAACTATGGCTACACCTTC. Translated: CASSSGSGNYGYTF. The J gene is TRBJ1-2, the V gene TRBV5-1; weak D call: TRBD1 (5 bases). Germline values: CDR1 SGHRS, CDR2 YFSETQ. The CDR3 sequence is 14 residues long. The germline V and J ends were trimmed by 3 bases and 2 bases, with 11 bases remaining between them. The variable domain in full, with the rest retrieved from reference TRBV5-1 and TRBJ1-2, is KAGVTQTPRYLIKTRGQQVTLSCSPISGHRSVSWYQQTPGQGLQFLFEYFSETQRNKGNFPGRFSGRQFSNSRSEMNVSTLELGDSALYLCASSSGSGNYGYTFGSGTRLTVV.

This clone was detected a few times. The V and J genes are TRBV9 and TRBJ2-5, with TRBD1 as a possible D gene (6 bases). Germline V gene lookup returns CDR1 SGDLS and CDR2 YYNGEE. The ends were cut back, 3 bases at V and 5 bases at J, with 11 bases in the middle. The CDR3 contains 13 residues. The chain's CDR3 is CASSAGQAETQYF. The CDR3 DNA follows: TGTGCCAGCAGCGCGGGACAAGCTGAGACCCAGTACTTC.

With respect to this clone: One junction end disagrees with the germline gene, perhaps due to a read error. This chain joins TRBV5-1 and TRBJ1-4, with 7 bases aligning to TRBD1. Germline assignment: CDR1 SGHRS and CDR2 YFSETQ. CDR3 length: 14 amino acids. The CDR3 loop is CVSRGGPINEKLFF. The CDR3 DNA is TGCGTCAGCAGGGGGGGACCGATTAATGAAAAACTGTTTTTT.

The CDR3 nucleotides read TGTGCCAGCAGCTTTTGGGACAGGGTCAGCAATCAGCCCCAGCATTTT. The encoded protein is CASSFWDRVSNQPQHF. This chain links TRBV7-2 with TRBJ1-5, with TRBD1 matching 9 bases. Germline trimming cut 3 bases from V and 1 base from J; bases unmatched to any gene: 4. Looked up from germline, CDR1 is SGHTA and CDR2 is FQGNSA. This CDR3 region has 16 residues.

The rearrangement uses TRBV7-9 and TRBJ1-1; the D gene is possibly TRBD1 (5 bases). Germline values: CDR1 SEHNR, CDR2 FQNEAQ (reference sequence). This CDR3 is 13 amino acids long. Trimming cost V 5 bases and J 2 bases, with 9 bases left between them. CDR3 residues: CASSTGANTEAFF. The CDR3 bases are TGTGCCAGCAGCACAGGAGCCAACACTGAAGCTTTCTTT.

J is TRBJ2-5 and V is TRBV5-1, with D maybe TRBD1 (6 bases). CDR1 SGHRS and CDR2 YFSETQ come from the germline V gene. CDR3 length equals 16 residues. V was pared by 0 bases and J by 6 bases, with 18 bases between. The CDR3 DNA sequence: TGCGCCAGCAGCTTGGCTTCCCAGACAGGTCGACAGACCCAGTACTTC. It codes for CASSLASQTGRQTQYF. Complete variable domain (other parts from reference TRBV5-1 and TRBJ2-5): KAGVTQTPRYLIKTRGQQVTLSCSPISGHRSVSWYQQTPGQGLQFLFEYFSETQRNKGNFPGRFSGRQFSNSRSEMNVSTLELGDSALYLCASSLASQTGRQTQYFGPGTRLLVL.